This T cell receptor (beta chain) comes out of a study of blood T cell repertoires in COVID-19. Study context: Italy, Spain and the United States were the sources of the convalescent and acute COVID-19 samples. From T cells, B-cell-depleted T cells, or PBMCs came the material, which was cDNA or gDNA.

In the original analysis: Amplified reference gene primers provided the basis for estimating nucleated cell counts. The repertoire was sequenced with immunoSEQ multiplex PCR; TCRdb's copy has only in-frame clones and lacks some. V and J calls and clone size are given by that table; D and trimming were obtained from the DNA. Among roughly 99,000 clones listed, 89% were seen once. The germline gives CDR1 SGHRS, CDR2 YFSETQ. The V gene end was trimmed by 7 bases and the J gene end by 7 bases; junction bases not matched to a gene: 12. CDR3 length: 14 amino acids. Material: peripheral blood. The sequence derives from a man aged 35-49 years with active or convalescent COVID-19. The chain combines TRBV5-1 with TRBJ1-2; 8 bases match TRBD1. CDR3 region: CASRLDREMGGYTF. The CDR3 nucleotides are TGCGCCAGCCGCCTGGACAGGGAGATGGGTGGCTACACCTTC.